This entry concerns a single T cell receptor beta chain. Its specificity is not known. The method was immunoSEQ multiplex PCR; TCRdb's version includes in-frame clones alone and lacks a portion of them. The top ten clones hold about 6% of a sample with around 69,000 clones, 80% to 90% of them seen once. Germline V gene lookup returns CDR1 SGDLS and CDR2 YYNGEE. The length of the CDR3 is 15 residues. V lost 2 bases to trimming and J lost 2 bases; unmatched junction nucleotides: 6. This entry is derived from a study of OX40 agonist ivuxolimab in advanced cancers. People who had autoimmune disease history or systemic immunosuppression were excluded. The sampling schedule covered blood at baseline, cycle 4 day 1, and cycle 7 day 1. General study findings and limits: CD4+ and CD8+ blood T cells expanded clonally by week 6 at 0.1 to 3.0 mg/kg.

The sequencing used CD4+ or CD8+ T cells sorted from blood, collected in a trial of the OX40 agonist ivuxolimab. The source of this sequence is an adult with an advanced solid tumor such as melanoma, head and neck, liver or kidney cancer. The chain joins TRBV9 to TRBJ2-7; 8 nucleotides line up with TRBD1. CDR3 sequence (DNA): TGTGCCAGCAGCGTTGGGACAGGAATTACCTACGAGCAGTACTTC. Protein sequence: CASSVGTGITYEQYF.